Below are 18 T cell receptor beta chains sequenced from a single sample in a study of shared clonotypes between healthy human individuals. Naive-designated CD8 cells lacked CD45RO, were positively enriched for CCR7, and omitted terminally differentiated effector memory CD45RA+ cells. Sequencing was performed with immunoSEQ multiplex PCR; in TCRdb, only in-frame clones are kept and a portion is missing. Altogether some 1,900,000 clones are present, about 95% being singletons, with the ten largest covering approximately 1.2%. The sample taken for sequencing was naive CD8+ T cells sorted from blood. These receptors were taken from a man younger than 35 in good health.

The rearrangement links TRBV6-5 to TRBJ2-2, with 10 bases fitting TRBD1. The CDR3 extends over 15 amino acids. Germline V gene lookup returns CDR1 MNHEY and CDR2 SVGAGI. J gave up 1 base and V 6 bases, and 2 bases lay outside the gene matches. The chain's CDR3 is CASRGDRGNTGELFF. The CDR3 DNA reads as TGTGCCAGCAGAGGGGACAGGGGGAACACCGGGGAGCTGTTTTTT.

CDR3 sequence reads: CASSGTGVSTEAFF. The CDR3 DNA sequence: TGTGCCAGCAGTGGCACAGGGGTGAGCACTGAAGCTTTCTTT. The chain links TRBV2 to TRBJ1-1; 7 positions match TRBD1. From germline, CDR1 is SNHLY and CDR2 FYNNEI. This CDR3 comprises 14 residues. The V segment lost 4 bases and the J segment 4 bases; nucleotides outside the gene matches: 6. Together with reference TRBV2 and TRBJ1-1, the CDR3 gives the full variable domain: EPEVTQTPSHQVTQMGQEVILRCVPISNHLYFYWYRQILGQKVEFLVSFYNNEISEKSEIFDDQFSVERPDGSNFTLKIRSTKLEDSAMYFCASSGTGVSTEAFFGQGTRLTVV.

V and J are TRBV25-1 and TRBJ1-1, with D uncertain. The V and J ends lost 3 bases and 2 bases respectively, with 16 bases between them. The CDR3 spans 16 residues. Germline V gene lookup returns CDR1 MGHDK and CDR2 SYGVNS. As DNA, the CDR3 is TGTGCCAGCAGTGAGCGGCCGATGGAAGAAAACACTGAAGCTTTCTTT. Protein sequence: CASSERPMEENTEAFF.

V usage is TRBV2 and J usage is TRBJ2-3; TRBD1 agrees at 8 bases. This CDR3 contains 13 residues. Germline loops: CDR1 SNHLY, CDR2 FYNNEI. With V trimmed by 11 bases and J by 5 bases, 9 bases remained unmatched. CDR3 in DNA: TGTGCCGGCCCGGACAGGGCCAAAGATACGCAGTATTTT. Its translation is CAGPDRAKDTQYF.

V is TRBV19 and J is TRBJ1-1; unclear D gene. This CDR3 is built from 12 residues. Germline CDR1 and CDR2: LNHDA and SQIVND (reference sequence). V was shortened by 7 bases and J by 1 base, with 7 bases between the two germline ends. This chain's CDR3 is CASISGNTEAFF. DNA of the CDR3: TGTGCCAGTATTTCAGGGAACACTGAAGCTTTCTTT.

V is TRBV11-2 and J is TRBJ1-2, with 11 positions matching TRBD1. CDR1 is SGHAT, CDR2 FQNNGV, per germline. The CDR3 loop spans 16 amino acids. V was clipped by 0 bases and J by 3 bases; unmatched bases: 3. The CDR3 loop reads CASSLDGDRGDYGYTF. CDR3 bases: TGTGCCAGCAGCTTAGATGGGGACAGGGGGGACTATGGCTACACCTTC.

V and J are TRBV27 and TRBJ2-2, with a tentative D call TRBD1 (5 bases). The V gene's germline CDR1 is MNHEY and CDR2 SMNVEV (reference sequence). V gave up 7 bases and J gave up 6 bases, with 6 bases separating them. CDR3 size: 11 residues. DNA for the CDR3: TGTGCCAGCAAAGGGGCCGGGGAGCTGTTTTTT. Residues: CASKGAGELFF.

This clone was observed a single time. Additional DNA sequences in this sample encode the identical CDR3. The chain carries TRBV5-1 and TRBJ1-1, with TRBD1 matching over 8 bases. CDR1 SGHRS and CDR2 YFSETQ come from the germline V gene. Germline trimming cut 4 bases from V and 3 bases from J; bases unmatched to any gene: 8. The CDR3 has 15 residues. The CDR3 spells CASSPGQGLDTEAFF. The CDR3, as DNA: TGCGCCAGCAGCCCAGGACAGGGATTGGACACTGAAGCTTTCTTT.

A remark on this clone: The sample has other DNA sequences that encode this CDR3 too. The genes are TRBV28 and TRBJ1-1; the match to TRBD1 covers 7 bases. The CDR3 totals 13 residues. Germline CDR1 is MDHEN and CDR2 is SYDVKM. Losses at the gene ends were 3 bases for V and 4 bases for J; bases not matched to a gene: 2. The CDR3 protein is CASSLQGGTEAFF. CDR3 DNA: TGTGCCAGCAGTTTGCAGGGGGGCACTGAAGCTTTCTTT.

The chain has TRBV4-1 and TRBJ1-6, with 7 bases fitting TRBD1. The junction had 10 bases not matched to a gene; V was cut back by 0 bases and J by 14 bases. The CDR3 contains 15 residues. Germline V gene sequence: CDR1 MGHRA, CDR2 YSYEKL. In nucleotides, the CDR3 is TGCGCCAGCAGCCAAGATAGGGGGGACAGTCGAACCCTCCACTTT. This encodes CASSQDRGDSRTLHF.

The rearrangement links TRBV27 to TRBJ2-7; 7 bases fit TRBD2. Germline-derived CDR1 and CDR2 are MNHEY and SMNVEV (reference sequence). The CDR3 runs 14 residues. The J segment lost 7 bases and the V segment lost 5 bases, leaving 11 bases of the junction unmatched. Here the CDR3 reads CASSPRTQGGEQYF. The CDR3 bases are TGTGCCAGCAGTCCCCGGACCCAGGGAGGGGAGCAGTACTTC.

This clone was observed once. This sequence joins TRBV11-2 and TRBJ2-5; 7 nucleotides align to TRBD2. The V gene's germline CDR1 is SGHAT and CDR2 FQNNGV. V lost 0 bases, J lost 2 bases, and 6 bases stayed unmatched. The CDR3 has 16 amino acids. CDR3 in DNA: TGTGCCAGCAGCTTAGACCTAGCGGTGCTTCAAGAGACCCAGTACTTC. This sequence encodes CASSLDLAVLQETQYF.

The chain couples TRBV4-1 to TRBJ2-1, with D possibly called TRBD1 or TRBD2 (5 bases each). The CDR3 sequence is 16 residues long. Germline CDR1 reads MGHRA; CDR2 reads YSYEKL. Trimming removed 2 bases from V and 4 bases from J, with 15 bases in between. The CDR3 DNA reads as TGCGCCAGCAGCCAAAGAGTTCCGGGGCTGTACAATGAGCAGTTCTTC. Encoded protein: CASSQRVPGLYNEQFF.

The chain couples TRBV4-2 to TRBJ2-1, with a tentative D call TRBD2 (6 bases). V lost 0 bases, J lost 10 bases, and 13 bases lay in between. The CDR3 spans 14 residues. The germline gives CDR1 LGHNA, CDR2 YNFKEQ. The CDR3 loop reads CASSQDSGVREQFF. Written as DNA, the CDR3 is TGTGCCAGCAGCCAAGATTCGGGGGTGAGGGAGCAGTTCTTC.

A few counts support this clone. The rearrangement uses TRBV10-1 and TRBJ1-1; D may be TRBD1 (6 bases). In germline, CDR1 is WNHNN, CDR2 SYGVQD (reference sequence). V shed 2 bases and J shed 1 base, with 8 bases lying between them. This CDR3 has 14 amino acids. The CDR3 spells CASSEGRGNTEAFF. The CDR3 coding sequence is TGCGCCAGCAGTGAGGGCAGGGGGAACACTGAAGCTTTCTTT.

The chain combines TRBV2 with TRBJ2-7; 8 bases agree with TRBD1. With V trimmed by 6 bases and J by 5 bases, 6 bases remained unmatched. CDR1 and CDR2 (germline): SNHLY, FYNNEI. This CDR3 region has 13 residues. In nucleotides, the CDR3 is TGTGCCAGCAGAGGACAGGGTGGAGACGAGCAGTACTTC. It translates to CASRGQGGDEQYF.

The chain is built from TRBV10-2 and TRBJ2-7; 9 bases are shared with TRBD2. The germline CDR1 and CDR2 sequences are WSHSY and SAAADI. This CDR3 contains 15 residues. V lost 6 bases to trimming and J lost 1 base; unmatched junction nucleotides: 7. CDR3 sequence (DNA): TGCGCCAGCAGCCCACTAGCGGGCGTTTCCTACGAGCAGTACTTC. Its protein product is CASSPLAGVSYEQYF.

The chain joins TRBV6-6 to TRBJ2-7; 8 nucleotides agree with TRBD2. With V trimmed by 4 bases and J by 0 bases, 5 bases remained unmatched. Germline CDR1 is MNHNY and CDR2 is SVGAGI (reference sequence). The CDR3 consists of 15 residues. CDR3 region: CASSSPSGSSYEQYF. CDR3 in DNA: TGTGCCAGCAGTTCCCCTAGCGGGTCCTCCTACGAGCAGTACTTC.